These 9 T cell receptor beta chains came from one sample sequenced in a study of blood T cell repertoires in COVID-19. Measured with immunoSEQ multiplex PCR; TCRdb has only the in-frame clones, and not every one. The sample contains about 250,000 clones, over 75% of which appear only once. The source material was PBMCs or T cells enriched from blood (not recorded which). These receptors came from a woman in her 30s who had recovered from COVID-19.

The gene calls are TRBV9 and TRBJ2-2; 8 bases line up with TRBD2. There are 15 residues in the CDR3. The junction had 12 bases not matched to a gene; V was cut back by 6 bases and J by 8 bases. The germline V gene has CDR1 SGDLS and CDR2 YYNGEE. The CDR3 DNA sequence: TGTGCCAGCACTGGTGAAGCGGGAGTAATGGGGGAGCTGTTTTTT. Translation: CASTGEAGVMGELFF.

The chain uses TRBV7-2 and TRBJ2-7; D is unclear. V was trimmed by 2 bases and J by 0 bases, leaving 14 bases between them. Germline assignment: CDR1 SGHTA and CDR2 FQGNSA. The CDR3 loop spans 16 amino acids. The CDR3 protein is CASSLYSGRSSYEQYF. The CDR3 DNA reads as TGTGCCAGCAGCTTATATTCCGGCCGGAGCTCCTACGAGCAGTACTTC.

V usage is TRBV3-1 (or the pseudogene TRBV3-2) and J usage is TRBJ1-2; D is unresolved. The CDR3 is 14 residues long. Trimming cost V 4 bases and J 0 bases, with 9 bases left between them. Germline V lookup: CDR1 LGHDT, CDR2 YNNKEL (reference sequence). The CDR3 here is CASSLSSSNYGYTF. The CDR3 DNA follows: TGTGCCAGCAGCCTCTCGAGCTCTAACTATGGCTACACCTTC.

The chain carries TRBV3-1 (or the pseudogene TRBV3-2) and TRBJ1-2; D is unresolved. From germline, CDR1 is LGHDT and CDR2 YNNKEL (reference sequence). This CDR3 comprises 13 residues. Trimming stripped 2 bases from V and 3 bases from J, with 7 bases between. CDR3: CASSQRGHYGYTF. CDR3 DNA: TGTGCCAGCAGCCAACGAGGGCACTATGGCTACACCTTC.

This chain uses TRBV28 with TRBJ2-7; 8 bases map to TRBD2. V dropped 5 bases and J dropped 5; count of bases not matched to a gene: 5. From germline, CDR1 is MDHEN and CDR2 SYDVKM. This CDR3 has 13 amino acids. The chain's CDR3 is CASSPPGGDEQYF. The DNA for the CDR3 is TGTGCCAGCAGTCCCCCCGGGGGGGACGAGCAGTACTTC.

Here the CDR3 reads CASSFGRDHGYTF. The CDR3 DNA follows: TGTGCCAGCAGCTTTGGGCGTGATCATGGCTACACCTTC. The V gene is TRBV11-2, the J gene TRBJ1-2; no definite D call. Per the germline V gene, CDR1 is SGHAT and CDR2 is FQNNGV. Between the trimmed V and J ends, which lost 3 bases and 6 bases, there was a span of 11 bases. This CDR3 comprises 13 residues.

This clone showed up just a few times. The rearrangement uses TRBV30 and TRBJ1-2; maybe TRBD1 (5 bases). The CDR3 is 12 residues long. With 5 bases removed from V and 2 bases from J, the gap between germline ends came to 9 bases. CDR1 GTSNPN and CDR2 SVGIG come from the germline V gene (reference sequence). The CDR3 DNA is TGTGCCTGGGACAGTAAAAACTATGGCTACACCTTC. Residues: CAWDSKNYGYTF.

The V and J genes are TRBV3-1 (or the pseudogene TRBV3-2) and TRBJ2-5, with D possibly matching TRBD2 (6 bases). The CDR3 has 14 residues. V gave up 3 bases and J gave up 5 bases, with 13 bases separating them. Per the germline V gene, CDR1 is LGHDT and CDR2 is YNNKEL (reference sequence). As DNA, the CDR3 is TGTGCCAGCAGCCAGGGACCCGCGGGGGAGACCCAGTACTTC. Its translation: CASSQGPAGETQYF.

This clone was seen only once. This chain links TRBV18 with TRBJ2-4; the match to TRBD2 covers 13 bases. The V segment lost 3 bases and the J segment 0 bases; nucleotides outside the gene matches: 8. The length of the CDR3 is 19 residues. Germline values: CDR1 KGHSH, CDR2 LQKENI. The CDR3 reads CASSPPTSGGSLAKNIQYF. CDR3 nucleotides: TGTGCCAGCTCACCGCCGACTAGCGGGGGGAGTCTAGCCAAAAACATTCAGTACTTC.